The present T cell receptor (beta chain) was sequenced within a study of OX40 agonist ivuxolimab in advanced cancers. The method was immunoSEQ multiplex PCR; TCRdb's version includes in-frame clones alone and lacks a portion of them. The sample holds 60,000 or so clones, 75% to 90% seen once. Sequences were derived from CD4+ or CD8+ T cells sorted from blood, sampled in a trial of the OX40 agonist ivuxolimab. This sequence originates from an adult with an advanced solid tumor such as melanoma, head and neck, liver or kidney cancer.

The CDR3 nucleotides are TGTGCCAGCAGAAAAACAGGGGCGCGCCACGAGCAGTACTTC. This sequence encodes CASRKTGARHEQYF. The chain couples TRBV6-1 to TRBJ2-7; TRBD1 aligns across 7 bases. This CDR3 has 14 amino acids. Losses at the gene ends were 6 bases for V and 5 bases for J; bases not matched to a gene: 10. Germline V gives CDR1 MNHNS, CDR2 SASEGT.